The 22 T cell receptor beta chains below were found in one sample sequenced in a study of cytomegalovirus exposure and HLA in healthy donors. PCR involved 60 Vbeta and 13 Jbeta primers. The data were produced by immunoSEQ multiplex PCR, yet TCRdb's version contains in-frame clones alone and is incomplete. The sample lists about 160,000 clones, roughly 80% occurring once. The sequenced material came from PBMCs. These TCRs come from a woman aged 30 to 39 in good health and CMV-seropositive.

The J gene is TRBJ1-6, the V gene TRBV18, with 9 bases aligning to TRBD1. CDR3 length equals 16 residues. The V gene end was trimmed by 5 bases and the J gene end by 10 bases; junction bases not matched to a gene: 12. The germline V gene has CDR1 KGHSH and CDR2 LQKENI. The CDR3 is CASSSEPGQGYSPLHF. The CDR3, as DNA: TGTGCCAGCTCATCGGAACCGGGACAGGGCTACTCACCCCTCCACTTT.

The chain is built from TRBV19 and TRBJ2-7; 8 bases line up with TRBD1. In germline, CDR1 is LNHDA, CDR2 SQIVND (reference sequence). V was clipped by 6 bases and J by 7 bases; unmatched bases: 2. The CDR3 runs 11 residues. This CDR3 is CASSRGQEQYF. The CDR3 DNA sequence: TGTGCCAGTAGCAGGGGGCAGGAGCAGTACTTC. Full variable domain (missing parts from reference TRBV19 and TRBJ2-7): DGGITQSPKYLFRKEGQNVTLSCEQNLNHDAMYWYRQDPGQGLRLIYYSQIVNDFQKGDIAEGYSVSREKKESFPLTVTSAQKNPTAFYLCASSRGQEQYFGPGTRLTVT.

The chain recombines TRBV10-3 with TRBJ1-4; 7 nucleotides align to TRBD1. Per the germline V gene, CDR1 is ENHRY and CDR2 is SYGVKD. V shed 4 bases and J 3 bases; nucleotides not matched to a gene: 5. CDR3 length: 15 amino acids. The CDR3 DNA sequence: TGTGCCATCAGTGCTGAAACAGGGGCTAATGAAAAACTGTTTTTT. Protein sequence: CAISAETGANEKLFF.

The J gene is TRBJ1-1, the V gene TRBV10-2, with a tentative D call TRBD1 (5 bases). Trimming removed 6 bases from V and 6 bases from J, with 20 bases in between. Per the germline V gene, CDR1 is WSHSY and CDR2 is SAAADI. This CDR3 region has 15 residues. The CDR3 reads CASSDIRGGSAEAFF. The CDR3 nucleotides are TGCGCCAGCAGCGACATTCGGGGGGGGAGCGCTGAAGCTTTCTTT.

Points on this clone: The germline gene is not matched at one end of the junction; a read error may be the cause. This sequence joins TRBV6-6 and TRBJ1-1, with D perhaps matching TRBD1 (5 bases). The CDR3 loop spans 15 amino acids. Germline loops: CDR1 MNHNY, CDR2 SVGAGI (reference sequence). In DNA, the CDR3 is TGTGCCAGCAGTTACCTAGGGGTTCCCCCCTCTGATGCTTTCTTT. It yields the protein CASSYLGVPPSDAFF.

The chain links TRBV7-2 to TRBJ2-7; D possibly corresponds to TRBD2 (6 bases). V dropped 1 base and J dropped 0 bases, with 13 bases sitting between them. The germline V gene encodes CDR1 SGHTA and CDR2 FQGNSA. This CDR3 contains 16 residues. The CDR3 loop is CASSLVLASPSYEQYF. CDR3 DNA: TGTGCCAGCAGCTTAGTACTAGCTTCACCCTCCTACGAGCAGTACTTC.

The chain couples TRBV19 to TRBJ1-2, with D hard to call. Looked up from germline, CDR1 is LNHDA and CDR2 is SQIVND (reference sequence). The CDR3 loop spans 13 amino acids. Trimming took 6 bases from V and 0 from J, leaving 8 bases between them. The CDR3 coding sequence is TGTGCCAGTAGCCCTTTCTCTAACTATGGCTACACCTTC. Translated, it gives CASSPFSNYGYTF.

The V gene is TRBV7-9, the J gene TRBJ1-6; no firm D call. Germline assignment: CDR1 SEHNR and CDR2 FQNEAQ (reference sequence). The V gene lost 1 base and the J gene lost 8 bases, with 9 bases spanning the gap. There are 14 residues in the CDR3. CDR3 nucleotide sequence: TGTGCCAGCAGCTTAGGAGGGCACCATTCACCCCTCCACTTT. Amino acid sequence: CASSLGGHHSPLHF.

The chain employs TRBV23-1 and TRBJ2-3; 9 nucleotides align to TRBD1. TRBV23-1 is an ORF; its function is uncertain. The J segment lost 4 bases and the V segment lost 3 bases, leaving 8 bases of the junction unmatched. The CDR3 consists of 16 residues. CDR3 in DNA: TGCGCCAGCAGTCATTCCCGGGACAGGGAACCAGATACGCAGTATTTT. This translates into CASSHSRDREPDTQYF.

The J gene is TRBJ2-7, the V gene TRBV6-5, with D unclear. The CDR3 is made up of 14 amino acids. Germline V gene data show CDR1 as MNHEY and CDR2 as SVGAGI. Trimming left V 0 bases short and J 3 bases short, with 9 bases between. The CDR3 region has the DNA TGTGCCAGCAGTTACTCTGCAGGTGTCTACGAGCAGTACTTC. Its protein is CASSYSAGVYEQYF.

The chain couples TRBV19 to TRBJ2-7; 9 nucleotides line up with TRBD2. V was clipped by 4 bases and J by 0 bases; unmatched bases: 4. In germline, CDR1 is LNHDA, CDR2 SQIVND (reference sequence). The CDR3 has 15 amino acids. CDR3 residues: CASSRVTSGSYEQYF. CDR3 sequence (DNA): TGTGCCAGTAGTAGGGTGACTAGCGGCTCCTACGAGCAGTACTTC.

This clone was seen only a few times. The rearrangement joins TRBV7-2 to TRBJ2-7; D gene ambiguous. CDR3 size: 13 residues. CDR1 and CDR2 from the germline V gene are SGHTA and FQGNSA. V was cut by 1 base and J by 3 bases, with 7 bases left in between. CDR3 in amino acids: CASSLVGVYEQYF. In nucleotides, the CDR3 is TGTGCCAGCAGCTTAGTCGGAGTCTACGAGCAGTACTTC.

The gene calls are TRBV11-1 and TRBJ1-4; TRBD1 aligns across 7 bases. CDR1 is SGHAT, CDR2 FQDESV, per germline (reference sequence). The junction had 4 bases not matched to a gene; V was cut back by 5 bases and J by 7 bases. CDR3 size: 13 residues. CDR3 nucleotide sequence: TGTGCCAGCAGCCGGGACAGCTCTGAAAAACTGTTTTTT. Translating it yields CASSRDSSEKLFF.

This chain connects TRBV21-1 to TRBJ1-1. TRBV21-1 constitutes a pseudogene. This CDR3 has 13 residues. CDR3 bases: TGTGCCAGCAGGGAGAGATCGAACACTGAAGCTTTCTTT. Residues: CASRERSNTEAFF.

The chain links TRBV6-5 to TRBJ2-7; TRBD1 matches 8 bases. The CDR3 sequence is 14 residues long. In germline, CDR1 is MNHEY, CDR2 SVGAGI. V was pared by 2 bases and J by 5 bases, with 5 bases of the junction left unmatched. CDR3 region: CASSYEGQAHEQYF. The CDR3 region has the DNA TGTGCCAGCAGTTACGAGGGACAGGCGCACGAGCAGTACTTC.

The chain joins TRBV5-1 to TRBJ2-1; TRBD2 might be the D (6 bases). CDR3 length: 17 residues. Germline V gene data show CDR1 as SGHRS and CDR2 as YFSETQ. Trimming removed 4 bases at V and 2 bases at J, with 19 bases between. The CDR3 DNA follows: TGCGCCAGCAGCCCCGGAGGAGGGACCCCACCCTACAATGAGCAGTTCTTC. This sequence encodes CASSPGGGTPPYNEQFF.

V is TRBV6-6 and J is TRBJ1-1; D unclear. The CDR3 totals 13 residues. Trimming took off 7 bases at V and 2 bases at J, with 11 bases between the two ends. Germline-derived CDR1 and CDR2 are MNHNY and SVGAGI (reference sequence). Written as DNA, the CDR3 is TGTGCCAGCACTACCGGGGAAAACACTGAAGCTTTCTTT. Its protein product is CASTTGENTEAFF.

A remark on this clone: Germline and junction disagree at one end, which may indicate a read error. The V call is TRBV11-2, the J call TRBJ2-7; TRBD1 matches at 7 bases. The CDR3 runs 15 residues. Per the germline V gene, CDR1 is SGHAT and CDR2 is FQNNGV. CDR3 nucleotide sequence: TGTGCCAGCAGCCTAGGACCGGGACAGCACTACGGGCAGTACTTC. Protein sequence: CASSLGPGQHYGQYF.

The rearrangement links TRBV9 to TRBJ2-6, with a tentative D call TRBD1 (5 bases). The V end lost 2 bases, the J end lost 4 bases, and 16 bases lay between the germline ends. The length of the CDR3 is 17 residues. The germline V gene has CDR1 SGDLS and CDR2 YYNGEE. The CDR3 region is CASSVPSSGQGANVLTF. CDR3 coding DNA: TGTGCCAGCAGCGTCCCATCCTCAGGGCAAGGGGCCAACGTCCTGACTTTC.

V is TRBV29-1 and J is TRBJ2-7, with D perhaps TRBD1 (5 bases). Deletions cut 6 bases from V and 0 bases from J, with 9 bases between. CDR3 length: 12 residues. The germline V gene has CDR1 SQVTM and CDR2 ANQGSEA. Here the CDR3 DNA reads TGCAGCGTACAGGCGTACTCCTACGAGCAGTACTTC. It codes for CSVQAYSYEQYF.

This chain joins TRBV28 and TRBJ1-1, with D unclear. V shed 3 bases and J shed 10 bases, with 9 bases lying between them. This CDR3 is built from 11 residues. CDR1 is MDHEN and CDR2 is SYDVKM in the germline V gene. CDR3 region: CASSFRRGAFF. In nucleotides, the CDR3 is TGTGCCAGCAGTTTTAGACGAGGAGCTTTCTTT.

Only one count was recorded for this clone. The rearrangement links TRBV9 to TRBJ2-2; TRBD1 is a possible D gene (6 bases). The CDR3 loop spans 16 amino acids. Trimming shortened V by 4 bases and J by 7 bases, and 20 bases separated the two germline ends. CDR1 is SGDLS and CDR2 is YYNGEE in the germline V gene. The CDR3 spells CASSPLPGHLGGELFF. The CDR3 DNA follows: TGTGCCAGCAGCCCCCTCCCGGGACACCTAGGCGGGGAGCTGTTTTTT.